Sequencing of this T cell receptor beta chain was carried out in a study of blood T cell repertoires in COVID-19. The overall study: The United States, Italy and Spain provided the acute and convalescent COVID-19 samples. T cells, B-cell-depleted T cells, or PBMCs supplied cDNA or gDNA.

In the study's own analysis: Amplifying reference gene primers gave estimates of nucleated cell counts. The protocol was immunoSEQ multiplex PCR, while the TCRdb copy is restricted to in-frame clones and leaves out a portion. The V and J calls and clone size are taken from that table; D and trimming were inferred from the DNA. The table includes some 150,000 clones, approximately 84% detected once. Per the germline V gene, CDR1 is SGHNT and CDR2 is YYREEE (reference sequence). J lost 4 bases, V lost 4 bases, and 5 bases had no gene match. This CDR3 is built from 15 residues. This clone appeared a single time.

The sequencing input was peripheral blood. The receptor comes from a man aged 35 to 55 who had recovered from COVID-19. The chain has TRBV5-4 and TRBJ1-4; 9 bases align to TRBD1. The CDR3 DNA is TGTGCCAGCAGCCTTAAGGGACAGGGTAATGAAAAACTGTTTTTT. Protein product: CASSLKGQGNEKLFF.